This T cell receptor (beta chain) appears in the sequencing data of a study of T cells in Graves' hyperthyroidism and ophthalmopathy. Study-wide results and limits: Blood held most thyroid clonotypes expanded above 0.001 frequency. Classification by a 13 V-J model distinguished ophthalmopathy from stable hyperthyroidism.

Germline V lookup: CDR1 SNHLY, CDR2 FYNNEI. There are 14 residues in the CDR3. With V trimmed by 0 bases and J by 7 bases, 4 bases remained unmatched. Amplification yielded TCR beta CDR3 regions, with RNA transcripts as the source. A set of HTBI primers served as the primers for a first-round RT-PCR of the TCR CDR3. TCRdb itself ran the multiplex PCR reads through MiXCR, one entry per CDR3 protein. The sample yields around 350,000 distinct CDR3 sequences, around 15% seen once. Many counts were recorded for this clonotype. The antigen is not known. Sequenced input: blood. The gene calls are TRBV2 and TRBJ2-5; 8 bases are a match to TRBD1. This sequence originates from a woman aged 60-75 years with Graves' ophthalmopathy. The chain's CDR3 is CASSEAQGAGTQYF. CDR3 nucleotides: TGTGCCAGCAGTGAAGCGCAGGGGGCGGGGACCCAGTACTTC.